Below, 2 T cell receptor beta chains from the same sample are listed, as sequenced in a study of T cell responses to AZD1222 COVID-19 vaccine. The assay was immunoSEQ multiplex PCR, and TCRdb's table has in-frame clones only and misses some. The sample has around 130,000 clones; around 89% are singletons. The sequencing here drew on peripheral blood, taken on day 0 of AZD1222 vaccination. These receptors were collected from an adult in good health.

This clone was counted ten times or more. The rearrangement uses TRBV7-8 and TRBJ2-1, with 8 bases that match TRBD2. This CDR3 region has 13 residues. The germline V gene has CDR1 SGHVS and CDR2 FQNEAQ. Trimming took 1 base from V and 12 from J; bases not matched to a gene: 5. As DNA, the CDR3 is TGTGCCAGCAGCTTAGTAACGGCGGGAGGGCAGTTCTTC. Encoded protein: CASSLVTAGGQFF.

V is TRBV28 and J is TRBJ1-1; TRBD1 matches 7 bases. From germline, CDR1 is MDHEN and CDR2 SYDVKM. The CDR3 runs to 14 residues. V was clipped by 6 bases and J by 4 bases; unmatched bases: 8. The CDR3 sequence is CASRPQGKLTEAFF. CDR3 nucleotide sequence: TGTGCCAGCAGGCCACAGGGGAAGCTCACTGAAGCTTTCTTT.